Each of the 30 T cell receptor beta chains below was sequenced from the same sample in a study of control samples from healthy donors and cancer patients. Using immunoSEQ multiplex PCR, the repertoire was profiled, and TCRdb retains in-frame clones only, with some absent. The sample has under 55,000 clones, 75% to 95% seen once. Sequencing input: PBMCs. The receptors derive from a woman in her forties with head and neck cancer.

This chain joins TRBV10-3 and TRBJ1-1; D is uncertain. This CDR3 comprises 14 residues. Germline CDR1 reads ENHRY; CDR2 reads SYGVKD. Trimming stripped 2 bases from V and 1 base from J, with 8 bases between. CDR3 coding DNA: TGTGCCATCAGTGAGGCCCGGAAGAACACTGAAGCTTTCTTT. It yields the protein CAISEARKNTEAFF.

The chain is built from TRBV5-1 and TRBJ1-4; the D is unclear. With 4 bases removed from V and 7 bases from J, the gap between germline ends came to 14 bases. CDR3 length equals 14 residues. CDR1 and CDR2 (germline): SGHRS, YFSETQ. CDR3 residues: CASSTLGPFEKLFF. The CDR3 nucleotides read TGCGCCAGCAGCACCCTAGGCCCTTTTGAAAAACTGTTTTTT.

The chain uses TRBV6-6 and TRBJ1-2; D gene unclear. The CDR3 runs 10 residues. Germline-derived CDR1 and CDR2 are MNHNY and SVGAGI (reference sequence). Trimming cost V 8 bases and J 8 bases, with 9 bases left between them. This CDR3 reads CASPPGGYTF. CDR3 sequence (DNA): TGTGCCAGCCCCCCAGGAGGCTACACCTTC.

This clone is a singleton in its sample. V usage is TRBV2 and J usage is TRBJ1-5; no reliable D call. Looked up from germline, CDR1 is SNHLY and CDR2 is FYNNEI. This CDR3 is built from 15 residues. The V end lost 5 bases, the J end lost 3 bases, and 14 bases lay between the germline ends. The CDR3 nucleotides read TGTGCCAGCAGTTATACGCTCCCGGCCAATCAGCCCCAGCATTTT. The encoded protein is CASSYTLPANQPQHF.

The chain uses TRBV6-1 and TRBJ1-1; maybe TRBD1 (6 bases). The CDR3 runs to 15 residues. The V end lost 3 bases, the J end lost 4 bases, and 15 bases lay between the germline ends. Germline V gene lookup returns CDR1 MNHNS and CDR2 SASEGT. The CDR3 here is CASSDPTGPRTEAFF. For the CDR3, the DNA is TGTGCCAGCAGTGACCCTACAGGGCCTCGCACTGAAGCTTTCTTT.

The genes are TRBV6-5 and TRBJ1-1; the D is unclear. V lost 2 bases to trimming and J lost 2 bases, with 6 bases between them. Per the germline V gene, CDR1 is MNHEY and CDR2 is SVGAGI. CDR3 length equals 13 residues. The CDR3 DNA reads TGTGCCAGCAGTTACCGGATAAACACTGAAGCTTTCTTT. Residues: CASSYRINTEAFF.

About this clone: This specimen includes other DNA sequences encoding the same CDR3. The chain has TRBV7-9 and TRBJ2-2; 9 positions match TRBD1. The CDR3 sequence is 14 residues long. V lost 4 bases to trimming and J lost 6 bases; unmatched junction nucleotides: 3. CDR1 and CDR2 from the germline V gene are SEHNR and FQNEAQ (reference sequence). The CDR3 nucleotides are TGTGCCAGCAGCTCGACAGGGGGTGCCGGGGAGCTGTTTTTT. Its protein product is CASSSTGGAGELFF.

The rearrangement uses TRBV30 and TRBJ2-1; 7 positions agree with TRBD1. Germline loops: CDR1 GTSNPN, CDR2 SVGIG (reference sequence). Losses at the gene ends were 0 bases for V and 7 bases for J; bases not matched to a gene: 18. This CDR3 contains 18 residues. The CDR3 DNA reads as TGTGCCTGGAGTGTATTCTCCTTCGGCTCAGGGGGATTGAATGAGCAGTTCTTC. This gives the protein CAWSVFSFGSGGLNEQFF.

J is TRBJ2-5 and V is TRBV18; the D is unclear. Germline-derived CDR1 and CDR2 are KGHSH and LQKENI. V shed 3 bases and J shed 1 base, with 18 bases lying between them. There are 17 residues in the CDR3. CDR3 coding DNA: TGTGCCAGCTCACCCGTCACGGCGACTTCGGGCCAAGAGACCCAGTACTTC. Translation: CASSPVTATSGQETQYF. Combining the CDR3 with reference TRBV18 and TRBJ2-5 gives the whole variable domain NAGVMQNPRHLVRRRGQEARLRCSPMKGHSHVYWYRQLPEEGLKFMVYLQKENIIDESGMPKERFSAEFPKEGPSILRIQQVVRGDSAAYFCASSPVTATSGQETQYFGPGTRLLVL.

The V and J genes are TRBV18 and TRBJ2-1; 11 bases align to TRBD2. The CDR3 contains 16 residues. The junction had 8 bases not matched to a gene; V was cut back by 5 bases and J by 5 bases. CDR1 and CDR2 (germline): KGHSH, LQKENI. The CDR3 region is CASSSRTSGFNNEQFF. Here the CDR3 DNA reads TGTGCCAGCTCATCCCGGACTAGCGGGTTCAACAATGAGCAGTTCTTC.

The CDR3 region has the DNA TGTGCCACCAGTGACCCGGGACAGGCTAACAATGAGCAGTTCTTC. Encoded protein: CATSDPGQANNEQFF. The chain is built from TRBV24-1 and TRBJ2-1; 8 bases align to TRBD1. V lost 4 bases, J lost 5 bases, and 6 bases stayed unmatched. The CDR3 spans 15 residues. Germline lookup yields CDR1 KGHDR and CDR2 SFDVKD.

The V gene is TRBV6-6, the J gene TRBJ2-5; 13 bases match TRBD2. Germline V gene lookup returns CDR1 MNHNY and CDR2 SVGAGI (reference sequence). The CDR3 runs 16 residues. The V gene end was trimmed by 6 bases and the J gene end by 1 base; junction bases not matched to a gene: 5. CDR3 residues: CASRTSGGISQETQYF. The CDR3 nucleotides read TGTGCCAGCAGGACTAGCGGGGGGATTAGCCAAGAGACCCAGTACTTC.

The chain links TRBV14 to TRBJ1-6; TRBD1 might be the D (6 bases). CDR3 length equals 15 residues. The germline V gene encodes CDR1 SGHDN and CDR2 FVKESK. V was shortened by 5 bases and J by 10 bases, with 18 bases between the two germline ends. CDR3 coding DNA: TGTGCCAGCAGCTTACCCGGGACAATGGGATCACCCCTCCACTTT. Its translation is CASSLPGTMGSPLHF.

The gene calls are TRBV5-4 and TRBJ1-4; TRBD1 agrees at 7 bases. The CDR3 spans 15 residues. The trim removed 4 bases at V and 5 bases at J, leaving 8 bases unmatched. Germline V gene lookup returns CDR1 SGHNT and CDR2 YYREEE (reference sequence). The CDR3 coding sequence is TGTGCCAGCAGCATTAACAGGGGCCTAAATGAAAAACTGTTTTTT. This encodes CASSINRGLNEKLFF.

The V gene is TRBV2, the J gene TRBJ2-5; TRBD1 is a possible D gene (5 bases). The CDR3 covers 15 residues. Trimming removed 7 bases at V and 5 bases at J, with 20 bases between. Germline CDR1 and CDR2: SNHLY and FYNNEI. This CDR3 reads CASTKQGSGSETQYF. CDR3 DNA: TGTGCCAGCACTAAGCAGGGTTCCGGTAGCGAGACCCAGTACTTC.

The gene calls are TRBV6-2 or TRBV6-3 and TRBJ2-3; 14 bases line up with TRBD2. The junction had 5 bases not matched to a gene; V was cut back by 0 bases and J by 3 bases. CDR3 length: 18 residues. Germline CDR1 is MNHEY and CDR2 is SVGEGT. This CDR3 reads CASSYSGTSGGGTDTQYF. DNA for the CDR3: TGTGCCAGCAGTTACTCTGGGACTAGCGGGGGAGGGACAGATACGCAGTATTTT.

The chain has TRBV6-5 and TRBJ1-5; D gene unclear. Trimming took 2 bases from V and 4 from J, leaving 6 bases between them. This CDR3 comprises 13 residues. CDR1 is MNHEY and CDR2 is SVGAGI in the germline V gene. The CDR3 spells CASSYGGNQPQHF. DNA for the CDR3: TGTGCCAGCAGTTACGGCGGGAATCAGCCCCAGCATTTT.

V gene TRBV28 combines with J gene TRBJ1-5, with D possibly matching TRBD1 (6 bases). The CDR3 has 15 amino acids. Trimming removed 2 bases from V and 4 bases from J, with 12 bases in between. Per germline, CDR1 MDHEN and CDR2 SYDVKM. In DNA, the CDR3 is TGTGCCAGCAGTTTACAAACAGGGAGGAATCAGCCCCAGCATTTT. This encodes CASSLQTGRNQPQHF.

This clone was detected a few times. The chain links TRBV18 to TRBJ1-2, with a possible D match to TRBD1 (5 bases). The CDR3 is 13 amino acids. Germline loops: CDR1 KGHSH, CDR2 LQKENI. V was trimmed by 6 bases and J by 8 bases, leaving 16 bases between them. The CDR3 DNA sequence: TGTGCCAGCTCGCCAACCACGGGGGTCGGCTACACCTTC. This translates into CASSPTTGVGYTF.

The chain joins TRBV6-5 to TRBJ1-2; 8 nucleotides match TRBD1. CDR3 length equals 12 residues. Germline values: CDR1 MNHEY, CDR2 SVGAGI. V lost 5 bases, J lost 10 bases, and 6 bases stayed unmatched. CDR3 amino acids: CASSLGQGFYTF. The CDR3 DNA is TGTGCCAGCAGTCTAGGACAGGGTTTCTACACCTTC.

This clone appeared a single time. The V call is TRBV19, the J call TRBJ2-6; tentative D call: TRBD2 (5 bases). Trimming removed 4 bases at V and 4 bases at J, with 8 bases between. This CDR3 comprises 14 residues. Germline loops: CDR1 LNHDA, CDR2 SQIVND (reference sequence). The CDR3 region has the DNA TGTGCCAGTAGTACACCGGGGGGGGCCAACGTCCTGACTTTC. This sequence encodes CASSTPGGANVLTF.

The chain employs TRBV19 and TRBJ2-2, with TRBD1 matching 9 bases. V gave up 8 bases and J gave up 4 bases; unmatched junction bases: 8. The CDR3 sequence is 15 residues long. Germline V gene lookup returns CDR1 LNHDA and CDR2 SQIVND (reference sequence). CDR3 sequence (DNA): TGTGCCAGTGGAGAGGGACAGGGCCCCACCGGGGAGCTGTTTTTT. Its translation is CASGEGQGPTGELFF.

The rearrangement joins TRBV7-9 to TRBJ1-5; D not resolved. The CDR3 spans 14 residues. V dropped 5 bases and J dropped 3 bases, with 11 bases sitting between them. CDR1 is SEHNR and CDR2 is FQNEAQ in the germline V gene (reference sequence). The CDR3 protein is CASSNGPPNQPQHF. The CDR3 region has the DNA TGTGCCAGCAGCAATGGACCGCCCAATCAGCCCCAGCATTTT.

The chain recombines TRBV19 with TRBJ2-3, with 7 bases fitting TRBD1. Trimming took 6 bases from V and 1 from J; bases not matched to a gene: 10. The length of the CDR3 is 16 residues. Germline CDR1 reads LNHDA; CDR2 reads SQIVND (reference sequence). The CDR3 coding sequence is TGTGCCAGTAGACTAACAGGGGCTTGGGGCACAGATACGCAGTATTTT. Translating gives CASRLTGAWGTDTQYF.

J is TRBJ2-5 and V is TRBV6-6; 14 bases map to TRBD2. The V gene end was trimmed by 7 bases and the J gene end by 2 bases; junction bases not matched to a gene: 3. This CDR3 spans 15 amino acids. Germline V lookup: CDR1 MNHNY, CDR2 SVGAGI (reference sequence). DNA for the CDR3: TGTGCCAGCACCCGGACTAGCGGGGGGCAAGAGACCCAGTACTTC. It is translated as CASTRTSGGQETQYF.

The chain carries TRBV6-5 and TRBJ2-7; 9 bases match TRBD1. J was trimmed by 2 bases and V by 6 bases; bases with no gene match: 8. Germline CDR1 is MNHEY and CDR2 is SVGAGI. CDR3 length: 15 amino acids. CDR3 protein: CASSFRTGEAYEQYF. DNA of the CDR3: TGTGCCAGCAGCTTTAGGACAGGGGAAGCCTACGAGCAGTACTTC.

This clone occurred once. The rearrangement joins TRBV4-1 to TRBJ2-1; D is unclear. This CDR3 spans 15 amino acids. V was pared by 5 bases and J by 3 bases, with 14 bases between. Looked up from germline, CDR1 is MGHRA and CDR2 is YSYEKL. CDR3 loop: CASSETPADYNEQFF. The DNA for the CDR3 is TGCGCCAGCAGCGAGACCCCGGCGGACTACAATGAGCAGTTCTTC.

The chain recombines TRBV2 with TRBJ2-5; 8 bases agree with TRBD1. Trimming cost V 4 bases and J 4 bases; bases outside gene matches: 8. CDR3 length: 15 amino acids. Germline V gene data show CDR1 as SNHLY and CDR2 as FYNNEI. The CDR3: CASSVRTGQRETQYF. DNA of the CDR3: TGTGCCAGCAGTGTAAGGACAGGGCAGAGAGAGACCCAGTACTTC. Full variable domain (missing parts from reference TRBV2 and TRBJ2-5): EPEVTQTPSHQVTQMGQEVILRCVPISNHLYFYWYRQILGQKVEFLVSFYNNEISEKSEIFDDQFSVERPDGSNFTLKIRSTKLEDSAMYFCASSVRTGQRETQYFGPGTRLLVL.

This chain connects TRBV3-1 (or the pseudogene TRBV3-2) to TRBJ1-1, with D maybe TRBD1 (6 bases). Trimming pared 3 bases from V and 3 bases from J, leaving 11 bases between. Germline V lookup: CDR1 LGHDT, CDR2 YNNKEL (reference sequence). The CDR3 sequence is 14 residues long. For the CDR3, the DNA is TGTGCCAGCAGCCACGGGGGCAAGGACACTGAAGCTTTCTTT. It translates to CASSHGGKDTEAFF.

The V call is TRBV7-2, the J call TRBJ1-2; possible D gene TRBD1, 6 bases. The germline V and J ends were trimmed by 2 bases and 5 bases, with 21 bases remaining between them. The V gene's germline CDR1 is SGHTA and CDR2 FQGNSA. The CDR3 has 17 residues. The CDR3: CASSLIGGGSFGYGYTF. The DNA for the CDR3 is TGTGCCAGCAGCTTAATCGGGGGCGGTAGTTTTGGGTATGGCTACACCTTC.